Presented here are 31 T cell receptor beta chains from one specimen sequenced in a study of blood T cell repertoires in COVID-19. The table came from immunoSEQ multiplex PCR; TCRdb's copy has only in-frame clones and leaves some out. The sample contains roughly 170,000 clones, roughly 84% of which appear only once. The sequenced sample was PBMCs or T cells enriched from blood (not recorded which). The receptors derive from a man aged 55 to 70 who had recovered from COVID-19.

The J gene is TRBJ1-1, the V gene TRBV27; the D is unclear. This CDR3 is 14 amino acids long. CDR1 and CDR2 from the germline V gene are MNHEY and SMNVEV (reference sequence). The V end lost 7 bases, the J end lost 2 bases, and 14 bases lay between the germline ends. This CDR3 is CASTDGVGNTEAFF. The DNA for the CDR3 is TGTGCCAGCACTGACGGGGTGGGAAACACTGAAGCTTTCTTT.

About this clone: Other DNA sequences in this specimen translate into the identical CDR3. V usage is TRBV28 and J usage is TRBJ1-1; 7 nucleotides match TRBD1. This CDR3 has 12 residues. Germline V gene sequence: CDR1 MDHEN, CDR2 SYDVKM. Trimming at V came to 5 bases and at J to 4 bases, leaving 1 base not matched to a gene. This chain's CDR3 is CASSQGGTEAFF. The CDR3 bases are TGTGCCAGCAGTCAGGGGGGCACTGAAGCTTTCTTT.

This chain connects TRBV19 to TRBJ1-1; D remains ambiguous. Trimming cost V 5 bases and J 4 bases, with 11 bases left between them. In germline, CDR1 is LNHDA, CDR2 SQIVND (reference sequence). The CDR3 totals 13 residues. The CDR3: CASSQAGSTEAFF. CDR3 nucleotides: TGTGCCAGTAGTCAAGCAGGTTCCACTGAAGCTTTCTTT.

The rearrangement links TRBV12-3 or TRBV12-4 to TRBJ1-1; 7 bases map to TRBD1. The CDR3 has 12 amino acids. V shed 3 bases and J 5 bases; nucleotides not matched to a gene: 0. CDR3 nucleotide sequence: TGTGCCAGCAGTTTGGGACAGACTGAAGCTTTCTTT. The encoded protein is CASSLGQTEAFF.

The genes are TRBV5-1 and TRBJ2-7; 11 bases map to TRBD1. CDR1 is SGHRS, CDR2 YFSETQ, per germline. The CDR3 extends over 15 amino acids. V gave up 4 bases and J gave up 6 bases; unmatched junction bases: 9. The CDR3 region is CASSPGTGGPSEQYF. CDR3 DNA: TGCGCCAGCAGCCCCGGGACAGGGGGTCCTAGCGAGCAGTACTTC.

CDR3 bases: TGTGCCAGCAGCCCCCTCACCCTACAGGGGGTCTCCTACAATGAGCAGTTCTTC. It encodes CASSPLTLQGVSYNEQFF. This chain links TRBV7-9 with TRBJ2-1; 8 bases are shared with TRBD1. The CDR3 totals 18 residues. With 5 bases clipped from V and 0 bases from J, the junction kept 12 bases outside the gene matches. Germline CDR1 SEHNR, CDR2 FQNEAQ (reference sequence).

The chain has TRBV7-3 and TRBJ1-1, with TRBD1 matching over 7 bases. The CDR3 consists of 15 residues. Germline CDR1 SGHTA, CDR2 FQGTGA. The J segment lost 4 bases and the V segment lost 4 bases, leaving 9 bases of the junction unmatched. The CDR3 region has the DNA TGTGCCAGCAGCTCCCGGGACAGCCGAACCACTGAAGCTTTCTTT. Residues: CASSSRDSRTTEAFF.

This clone has just one count. This sequence joins TRBV4-1 and TRBJ2-5; weak D call: TRBD2 (6 bases). Deletions cut 3 bases from V and 8 bases from J, with 22 bases between. This CDR3 is 16 amino acids long. Germline CDR1 reads MGHRA; CDR2 reads YSYEKL. In DNA form, the CDR3 reads TGCGCCAGCAGCCAGGCCGCGACTAGTGCGAGGGGAACCCAGTACTTC. Its translation is CASSQAATSARGTQYF.

The V and J genes are TRBV2 and TRBJ2-7; 14 bases agree with TRBD2. Germline CDR1 is SNHLY and CDR2 is FYNNEI. The CDR3 contains 15 residues. V lost 4 bases, J lost 5 bases, and 4 bases stayed unmatched. The CDR3 region is CASSGLAGGPNEQYF. CDR3 nucleotide sequence: TGTGCCAGCAGTGGACTAGCGGGAGGGCCCAACGAGCAGTACTTC.

The chain employs TRBV4-2 and TRBJ1-1, with D perhaps TRBD1 (5 bases). The CDR3 sequence is 14 residues long. Trimming took 3 bases from V and 2 from J, leaving 10 bases between them. Germline-derived CDR1 and CDR2 are LGHNA and YNFKEQ. DNA for the CDR3: TGTGCCAGCAGCCATCCAGGGAAAAACACTGAAGCTTTCTTT. This sequence encodes CASSHPGKNTEAFF.

This clone was seen once. This chain's CDR3 is CASSSSHLAGGYNEQFF. CDR3 DNA: TGTGCCAGCAGCTCGAGCCATTTAGCGGGGGGGTACAATGAGCAGTTCTTC. The V and J genes are TRBV11-3 and TRBJ2-1; 11 bases map to TRBD2. The germline V gene encodes CDR1 SGHNT and CDR2 YENEEA. The CDR3 is 17 residues long. V lost 4 bases and J lost 4; bases outside the gene matches: 9.

The rearrangement uses TRBV29-1 and TRBJ2-7; D is perhaps TRBD1 (5 bases). Trimming cost V 0 bases and J 4 bases, with 10 bases left between them. Per the germline V gene, CDR1 is SQVTM and CDR2 is ANQGSEA. This CDR3 region has 13 residues. As DNA, the CDR3 is TGCAGCGTTGAAGATCACCAGGGTTACGAGCAGTACTTC. The encoded protein is CSVEDHQGYEQYF.

This clone has only a few counts. This chain joins TRBV6-4 and TRBJ2-3; 8 bases are shared with TRBD1. Germline V gene sequence: CDR1 MRHNA, CDR2 SNTAGT. The V gene end was trimmed by 7 bases and the J gene end by 3 bases; junction bases not matched to a gene: 12. This CDR3 is 16 amino acids long. The CDR3 coding sequence is TGTGCCAGCACTCTCGGACAGGGACATTGGACAGATACGCAGTATTTT. Its translation is CASTLGQGHWTDTQYF.

CDR3 coding DNA: TGTGCCAGCAGTTTTTTCACCGGGACAGGGCCCGGCTACACCTTC. It is translated as CASSFFTGTGPGYTF. The V gene is TRBV28, the J gene TRBJ1-2; 9 bases are shared with TRBD1. Trimming took 3 bases from V and 8 from J; bases not matched to a gene: 10. The CDR3 is 15 residues long. Germline loops: CDR1 MDHEN, CDR2 SYDVKM.

V gene TRBV7-2 combines with J gene TRBJ2-2, with 9 bases that match TRBD2. Per the germline V gene, CDR1 is SGHTA and CDR2 is FQGNSA. This CDR3 is 16 amino acids long. J was trimmed by 7 bases and V by 1 base; bases with no gene match: 7. CDR3 in amino acids: CASSLEAGGINGELFF. The DNA of the CDR3 is TGTGCCAGCAGCTTAGAAGCGGGAGGTATCAACGGGGAGCTGTTTTTT.

This clone was counted ten times or more. The gene calls are TRBV12-5 and TRBJ1-3; 7 nucleotides match TRBD1. The CDR3 is 15 amino acids. The trim removed 6 bases at V and 0 bases at J, leaving 5 bases unmatched. Looked up from germline, CDR1 is LGHNT and CDR2 is FRNRAP. The CDR3 DNA follows: TGTGCTAGTGGCAAGGGACAGATCTCTGGAAACACCATATATTTT. Translating it yields CASGKGQISGNTIYF.

J is TRBJ1-3 and V is TRBV30; D unresolved. The germline V gene has CDR1 GTSNPN and CDR2 SVGIG (reference sequence). The CDR3 length is 15 residues. The V end was cut by 4 bases, the J end by 0 bases, with 13 bases between. In DNA form, the CDR3 reads TGTGCCTGGAACCCGCAGGCAAGCTCTGGAAACACCATATATTTT. Translated, it gives CAWNPQASSGNTIYF.

This clone was counted a single time. The rearrangement links TRBV7-3 to TRBJ2-1; 14 bases fit TRBD2. Germline CDR1 SGHTA, CDR2 FQGTGA. There are 18 residues in the CDR3. V lost 5 bases and J lost 3; bases outside the gene matches: 9. The CDR3: CASSLGTSGRDRYNEQFF. The CDR3 coding sequence is TGTGCCAGCAGCCTCGGGACTAGCGGGAGAGATCGCTACAATGAGCAGTTCTTC.

For the CDR3, the DNA is TGTGCTAGTGGTCGCAGCCCAGGGGGTACTGAAGCTTTCTTT. Translation gives CASGRSPGGTEAFF. The chain combines TRBV12-5 with TRBJ1-1; 7 bases line up with TRBD1. Germline CDR1 reads LGHNT; CDR2 reads FRNRAP. The junction had 8 bases not matched to a gene; V was cut back by 5 bases and J by 5 bases. The CDR3 has 14 amino acids.

This clone showed up just a few times. The chain uses TRBV2 and TRBJ1-2, with 7 positions matching TRBD1. J lost 5 bases, V lost 4 bases, and 4 bases had no gene match. The CDR3 extends over 13 amino acids. Germline values: CDR1 SNHLY, CDR2 FYNNEI. CDR3 coding DNA: TGTGCCAGCAGTGCGACAGGGAGATATGGCTACACCTTC. Its translation: CASSATGRYGYTF.

This chain connects TRBV13 to TRBJ1-2, with 8 bases that match TRBD1. The length of the CDR3 is 17 residues. The V and J ends lost 3 bases and 2 bases, in that order; junction bases with no gene match: 11. Germline assignment: CDR1 PRHDT and CDR2 FYEKMQ (reference sequence). DNA for the CDR3: TGTGCCAGCAGCTTCCATCCCCGGGACAGGCGGAACTATGGCTACACCTTC. It translates to CASSFHPRDRRNYGYTF.

The chain is built from TRBV27 and TRBJ2-1; TRBD2 agrees at 11 bases. V shed 6 bases and J 12 bases; nucleotides not matched to a gene: 7. The germline V gene has CDR1 MNHEY and CDR2 SMNVEV (reference sequence). The CDR3 length is 13 residues. CDR3 nucleotides: TGTGCCAGCAGCGGGACTAGCGGCTGGTCGCAGTTCTTC. Translating it yields CASSGTSGWSQFF.

This chain joins TRBV5-6 and TRBJ1-5, with D possibly being TRBD1 (5 bases). Trimming took off 2 bases at V and 5 bases at J, with 14 bases between the two ends. This CDR3 comprises 15 residues. Germline V gives CDR1 SGHDT, CDR2 YYEEEE. The CDR3 loop reads CASSFRSGGDQPQHF. CDR3 nucleotides: TGTGCCAGCAGCTTTCGGTCTGGGGGGGATCAGCCCCAGCATTTT. Complete variable domain (other parts from reference TRBV5-6 and TRBJ1-5): DAGVTQSPTHLIKTRGQQVTLRCSPKSGHDTVSWYQQALGQGPQFIFQYYEEEERQRGNFPDRFSGHQFPNYSSELNVNALLLGDSALYLCASSFRSGGDQPQHFGDGTRLSIL.

V gene TRBV5-1 combines with J gene TRBJ2-3; 8 bases fit TRBD2. The CDR3 has 15 residues. CDR1 and CDR2 from the germline V gene are SGHRS and YFSETQ. Losses at the gene ends were 2 bases for V and 6 bases for J; bases not matched to a gene: 8. The CDR3 coding sequence is TGCGCCAGCAGCTTCAGCGGGAGTAGCGTTGATACGCAGTATTTT. Its translation is CASSFSGSSVDTQYF.

This sequence joins TRBV3-1 (or the pseudogene TRBV3-2) and TRBJ2-7, with no clear D. Per germline, CDR1 LGHDT and CDR2 YNNKEL (reference sequence). CDR3 length: 14 residues. The ends were cut back, 4 bases at V and 4 bases at J, with 14 bases in the middle. CDR3 sequence reads: CASSPFVGAYEQYF. CDR3 sequence (DNA): TGTGCCAGCAGCCCATTTGTGGGCGCATACGAGCAGTACTTC.

The J gene is TRBJ2-5, the V gene TRBV15, with a possible D match to TRBD1 (6 bases). Germline V gene sequence: CDR1 LNHNV, CDR2 YYDKDF (reference sequence). Trimming shortened V by 1 base and J by 5 bases, and 14 bases separated the two germline ends. The CDR3 sequence is 15 residues long. CDR3 sequence reads: CATSRAQGFTETQYF. CDR3 nucleotides: TGTGCCACCAGCAGAGCACAGGGATTTACGGAGACCCAGTACTTC.

The chain combines TRBV28 with TRBJ2-7; 8 bases match TRBD1. This CDR3 is built from 16 residues. The V and J ends lost 3 bases and 2 bases, in that order; junction bases with no gene match: 9. Germline values: CDR1 MDHEN, CDR2 SYDVKM. For the CDR3, the DNA is TGTGCCAGCAGTTTGGATGACAGGGGATGGACCTACGAGCAGTACTTC. Its protein product is CASSLDDRGWTYEQYF.

The chain joins TRBV5-4 to TRBJ2-1, with D possibly TRBD2 on 6 matching bases. CDR1 SGHNT and CDR2 YYREEE come from the germline V gene (reference sequence). The CDR3 is 13 residues long. Trimming stripped 0 bases from V and 8 bases from J, with 9 bases between. For the CDR3, the DNA is TGTGCCAGCAGCTTGGGGGCGGGGTATGAGCAGTTCTTC. Its protein product is CASSLGAGYEQFF.

This rearrangement joins TRBV19 to TRBJ1-5, with 7 bases aligning to TRBD1. Germline CDR1 LNHDA, CDR2 SQIVND (reference sequence). The CDR3 runs 14 residues. The V gene end was trimmed by 8 bases and the J gene end by 1 base; junction bases not matched to a gene: 5. The CDR3: CASGDRESNQPQHF. CDR3 in DNA: TGTGCCAGTGGGGACAGAGAAAGCAATCAGCCCCAGCATTTT.

The genes are TRBV9 and TRBJ2-3; TRBD2 matches at 13 bases. The trim removed 0 bases at V and 10 bases at J, leaving 11 bases unmatched. Germline lookup yields CDR1 SGDLS and CDR2 YYNGEE. The CDR3 sequence is 17 residues long. The DNA of the CDR3 is TGTGCCAGCAGCGTAGGAGGGGGACTAGCGGGGAGCGGGGCGCAGTATTTT. This codes for CASSVGGGLAGSGAQYF.

The gene calls are TRBV5-1 and TRBJ1-1; D call uncertain. Per the germline V gene, CDR1 is SGHRS and CDR2 is YFSETQ. Trimming left V 1 base short and J 0 bases short, with 7 bases between. The CDR3 is made up of 14 amino acids. In nucleotides, the CDR3 is TGCGCCAGCAGCTTGCAGGCAGTGAACACTGAAGCTTTCTTT. Encoded protein: CASSLQAVNTEAFF.